The clone carrying this TCR beta chain was recorded only once. The germline V gene has CDR1 SGHVS and CDR2 FNYEAQ. Trimming cost V 1 base and J 0 bases, with 7 bases left between them. This CDR3 region has 16 residues. The sample comes from a study of shared clonotypes between healthy human individuals. Everyone who donated was a Caucasian adult who lived in Nashville, Tennessee. TCRdb keeps only in-frame clones here, not all; method: immunoSEQ multiplex PCR. Of more than 2,000,000 clones in the sample, 80% to 95% were seen once. This clonotype originated in a man between 18 and 35 years old in good health. Some clones in this sample may be carry-over from other donors' samples. The source material was naive CD4+ T cells from PBMCs. Subset given: CD45RA+ positively selected. The chain has TRBV7-6 and TRBJ2-6; D not resolved. CDR3 amino acids: CASSLEQTSGANVLTF. The CDR3 coding sequence is TGTGCCAGCAGCTTAGAACAGACCTCTGGGGCCAACGTCCTGACTTTC.